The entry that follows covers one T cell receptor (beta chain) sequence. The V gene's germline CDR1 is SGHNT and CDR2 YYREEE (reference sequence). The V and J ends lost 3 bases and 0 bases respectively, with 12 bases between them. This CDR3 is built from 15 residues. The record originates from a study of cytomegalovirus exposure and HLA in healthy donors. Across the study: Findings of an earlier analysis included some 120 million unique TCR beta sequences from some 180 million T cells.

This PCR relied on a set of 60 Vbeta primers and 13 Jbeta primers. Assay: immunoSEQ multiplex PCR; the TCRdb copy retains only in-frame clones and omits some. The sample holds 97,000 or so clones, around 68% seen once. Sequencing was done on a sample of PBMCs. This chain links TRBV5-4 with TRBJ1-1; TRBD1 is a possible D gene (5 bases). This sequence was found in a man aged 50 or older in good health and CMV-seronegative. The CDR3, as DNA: TGTGCCAGCAGCTCGCGGGACCTTTTGAACACTGAAGCTTTCTTT. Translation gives CASSSRDLLNTEAFF.